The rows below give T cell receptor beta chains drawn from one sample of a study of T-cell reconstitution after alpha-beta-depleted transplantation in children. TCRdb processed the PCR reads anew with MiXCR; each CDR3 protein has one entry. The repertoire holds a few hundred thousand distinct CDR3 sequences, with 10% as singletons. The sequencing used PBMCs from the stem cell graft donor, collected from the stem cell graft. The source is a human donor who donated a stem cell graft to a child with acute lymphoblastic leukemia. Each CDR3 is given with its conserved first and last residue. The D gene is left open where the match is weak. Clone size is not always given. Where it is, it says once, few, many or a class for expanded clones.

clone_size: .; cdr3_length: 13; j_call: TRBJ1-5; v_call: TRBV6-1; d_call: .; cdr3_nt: TGTGCCAGCGCGGTGGGGGGCAGTCAGCCCCAGCATTTT; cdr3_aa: CASAVGGSQPQHF
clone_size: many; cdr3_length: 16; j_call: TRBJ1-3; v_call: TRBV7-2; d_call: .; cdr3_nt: TGTGCCAGCAGGAGGGGGAGGGACATCTCTGGAAACACCATATATTTT; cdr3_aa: CASRRGRDISGNTIYF
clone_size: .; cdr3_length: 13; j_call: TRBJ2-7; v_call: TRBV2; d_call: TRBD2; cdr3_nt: TGTGCCAGCATGGATAGCGGGAACCACGAGCAGTACTTC; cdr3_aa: CASMDSGNHEQYF
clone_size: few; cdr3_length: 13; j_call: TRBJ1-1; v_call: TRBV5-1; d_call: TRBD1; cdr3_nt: TGCGCCAGCAGCATGGACAGGGGAACTGAAGCTTTCTTT; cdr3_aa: CASSMDRGTEAFF
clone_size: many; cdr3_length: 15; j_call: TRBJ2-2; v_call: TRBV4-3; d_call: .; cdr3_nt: TGCGCCAGCAGCCAAGATCCCAGGGGTACCGGGGAGCTGTTTTTT; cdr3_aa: CASSQDPRGTGELFF
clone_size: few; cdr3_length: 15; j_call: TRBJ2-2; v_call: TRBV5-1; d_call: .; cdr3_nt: TGCGCCAGCAGCCATAGCGGAGATGTGGCCGGGGAGCTGTTTTTT; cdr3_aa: CASSHSGDVAGELFF
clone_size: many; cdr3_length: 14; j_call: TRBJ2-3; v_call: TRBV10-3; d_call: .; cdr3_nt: TGTGCCATCAGCGACCTTAGGGGCACAGATACGCAGTATTTT; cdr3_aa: CAISDLRGTDTQYF
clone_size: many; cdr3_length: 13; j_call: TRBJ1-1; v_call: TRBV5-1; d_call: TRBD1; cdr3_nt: TGCGCCAGCAGCGGGGGACAGGGCAGTGAAGCTTTCTTT; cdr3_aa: CASSGGQGSEAFF
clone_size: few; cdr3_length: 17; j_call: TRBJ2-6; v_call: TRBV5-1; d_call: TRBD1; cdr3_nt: TGCGCCAGCAGCTGGACAGGGGGCGCGGCTGGGGCCAACGTCCTGACTTTC; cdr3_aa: CASSWTGGAAGANVLTF
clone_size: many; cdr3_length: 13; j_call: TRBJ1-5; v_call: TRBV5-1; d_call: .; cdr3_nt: TGCGCCAGCAGGTCTCACCAGAATCAGCCCCAGCATTTT; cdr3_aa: CASRSHQNQPQHF
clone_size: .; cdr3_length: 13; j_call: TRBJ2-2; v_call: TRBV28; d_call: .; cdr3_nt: TGTGCCAGCAGTCCCGGGGGTCCCGGGGAGCTGTTTTTT; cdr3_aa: CASSPGGPGELFF
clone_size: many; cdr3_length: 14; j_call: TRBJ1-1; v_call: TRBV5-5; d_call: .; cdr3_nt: TGTGCCAGCAGCTTGGAAGGGGGGGCGGCTGAAGCTTTCTTT; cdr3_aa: CASSLEGGAAEAFF
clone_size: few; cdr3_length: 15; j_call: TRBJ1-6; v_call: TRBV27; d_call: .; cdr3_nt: TGTGCCAGCAGTTTAAACAGGGAGGCGGGTTCACCCCTCCACTTT; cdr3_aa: CASSLNREAGSPLHF
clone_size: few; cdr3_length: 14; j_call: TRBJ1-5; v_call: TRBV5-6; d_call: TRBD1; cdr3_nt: TGTGCCAGCTCTCAGGGGGCGATGGGTCAGCCCCAGCATTTT; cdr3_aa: CASSQGAMGQPQHF
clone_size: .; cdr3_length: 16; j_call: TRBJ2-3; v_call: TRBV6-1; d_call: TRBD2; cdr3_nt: TGTGCCAGCAGAACGCTAGCGGGACCCTCCCAGGATACGCAGTATTTT; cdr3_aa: CASRTLAGPSQDTQYF
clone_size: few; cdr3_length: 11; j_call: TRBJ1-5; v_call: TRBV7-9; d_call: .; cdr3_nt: TGTGCCAGCAGCTTAGGTGGGACCCAGCATTTT; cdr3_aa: CASSLGGTQHF
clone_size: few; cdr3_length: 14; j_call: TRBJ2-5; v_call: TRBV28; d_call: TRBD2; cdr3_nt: TGTGCCAGCAGTTGGGCGGGAGTAAGAGAGACCCAGTACTTC; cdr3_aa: CASSWAGVRETQYF
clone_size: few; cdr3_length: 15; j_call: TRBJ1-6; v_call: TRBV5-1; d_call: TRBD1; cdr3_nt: TGCGCCAGCAGCCCGGGACAGGGGACAAATTCACCCCTCCACTTT; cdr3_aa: CASSPGQGTNSPLHF
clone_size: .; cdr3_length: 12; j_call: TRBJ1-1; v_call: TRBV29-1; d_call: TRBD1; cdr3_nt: TGCAGCGTTGGACAGGGGGAAACTGAAGCTTTCTTT; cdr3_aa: CSVGQGETEAFF
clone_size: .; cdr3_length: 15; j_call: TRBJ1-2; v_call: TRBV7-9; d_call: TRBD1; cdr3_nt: TGTGCCAGCAGCTTAGGCCGGGACAGTACAGATGGCTACACCTTC; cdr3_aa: CASSLGRDSTDGYTF
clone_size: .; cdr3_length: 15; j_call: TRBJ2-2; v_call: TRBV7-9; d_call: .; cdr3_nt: TGTGCCAGCACTGAGAGAGGGGTTGACACCGGGGAGCTGTTTTTT; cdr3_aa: CASTERGVDTGELFF
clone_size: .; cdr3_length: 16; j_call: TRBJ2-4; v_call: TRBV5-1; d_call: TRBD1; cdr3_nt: TGCGCCAGCAAGAGGGGGACGACAGGGCACCAAAACATTCAGTACTTC; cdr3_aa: CASKRGTTGHQNIQYF
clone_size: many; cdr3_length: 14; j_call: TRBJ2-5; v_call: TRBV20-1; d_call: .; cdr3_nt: TGCAGTGCTAGATTATCAGGGGCCGGGGAGACCCAGTACTTC; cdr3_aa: CSARLSGAGETQYF
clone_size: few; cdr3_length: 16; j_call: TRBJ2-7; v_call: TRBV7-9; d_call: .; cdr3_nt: TGTGCCAGCAGCTCCACCACCAGTGGGAATCGCTACGAGCAGTACTTC; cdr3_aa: CASSSTTSGNRYEQYF
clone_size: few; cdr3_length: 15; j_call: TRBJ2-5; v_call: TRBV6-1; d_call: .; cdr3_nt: TGTGCCAGCAGTCCCATGTGGGGGACAATGGAGACCCAGTACTTC; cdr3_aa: CASSPMWGTMETQYF
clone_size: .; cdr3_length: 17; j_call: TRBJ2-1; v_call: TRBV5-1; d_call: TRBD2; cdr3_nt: TGCGCCAGCAGTCCACTAGCGGGAGGGCCCTCCTACAATGAGCAGTTCTTC; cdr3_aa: CASSPLAGGPSYNEQFF
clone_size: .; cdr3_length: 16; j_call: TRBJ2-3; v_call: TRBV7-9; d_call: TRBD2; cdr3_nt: TGTGCCAGCAGCGTGAGACTAGCGGGTGGGACAGATACGCAGTATTTT; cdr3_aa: CASSVRLAGGTDTQYF
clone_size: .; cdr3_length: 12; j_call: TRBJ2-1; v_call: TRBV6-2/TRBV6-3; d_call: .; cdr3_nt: TGTGCCAGCAGTTATAAGGCCAATGAGCAGTTCTTC; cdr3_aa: CASSYKANEQFF
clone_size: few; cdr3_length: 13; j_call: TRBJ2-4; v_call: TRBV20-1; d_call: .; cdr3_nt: TGCAGTGCTAGAGCTCATACCAAAAACATTCAGTACTTC; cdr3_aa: CSARAHTKNIQYF
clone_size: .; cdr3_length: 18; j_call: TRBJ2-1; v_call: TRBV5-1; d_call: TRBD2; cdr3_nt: TGCGCCAGCACCGGAATTGGGGCTAGCGGCCACTCCTACAATGAGCAGTTCTTC; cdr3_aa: CASTGIGASGHSYNEQFF
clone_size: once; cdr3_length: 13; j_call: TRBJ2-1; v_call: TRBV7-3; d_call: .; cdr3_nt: TGTGCCAGCAGCTTCAACGCGGGGAATGAGCAGTTCTTC; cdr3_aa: CASSFNAGNEQFF
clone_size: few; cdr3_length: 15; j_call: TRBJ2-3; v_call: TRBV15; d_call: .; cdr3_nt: TGTGCCACCAGCAATCCTGGGCATAACACAGATACGCAGTATTTT; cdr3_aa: CATSNPGHNTDTQYF
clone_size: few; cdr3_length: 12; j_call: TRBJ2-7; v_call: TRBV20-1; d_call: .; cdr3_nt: TGCAGTGCTAGAGCGGCCAACTACGAGCAGTACTTC; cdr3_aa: CSARAANYEQYF
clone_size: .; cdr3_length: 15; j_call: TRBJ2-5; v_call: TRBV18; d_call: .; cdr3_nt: TGTGCCAGCTCACCAAATCGTGGCGGCCAAGAGACCCAGTACTTC; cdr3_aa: CASSPNRGGQETQYF
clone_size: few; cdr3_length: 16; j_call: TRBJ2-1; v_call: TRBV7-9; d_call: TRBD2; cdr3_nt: TGTGCCAGCAGCCCCCCGAGGGCTAGCGGGAGTAATGAGCAGTTCTTC; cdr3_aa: CASSPPRASGSNEQFF
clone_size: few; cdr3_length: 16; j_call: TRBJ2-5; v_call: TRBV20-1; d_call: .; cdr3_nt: TGCAGTGCTAGAGATTCGCGACCAGGGGCCGGGGAGACCCAGTACTTC; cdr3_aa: CSARDSRPGAGETQYF
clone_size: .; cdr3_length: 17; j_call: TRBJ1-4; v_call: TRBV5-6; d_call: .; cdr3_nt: TGTGCCAGCAGCCGGAGGTCCCTAGTGACAACTAATGAAAAACTGTTTTTT; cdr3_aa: CASSRRSLVTTNEKLFF
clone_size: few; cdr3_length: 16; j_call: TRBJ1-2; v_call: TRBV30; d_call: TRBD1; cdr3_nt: TGTGCCTGCCTTACCCAAGGGACAGCAGCTAACTATGGCTACACCTTC; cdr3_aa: CACLTQGTAANYGYTF
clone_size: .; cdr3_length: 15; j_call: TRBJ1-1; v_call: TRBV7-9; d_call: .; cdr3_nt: TGTGCCAGCAGCCAGGGGCCCGACATGAACACTGAAGCTTTCTTT; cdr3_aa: CASSQGPDMNTEAFF
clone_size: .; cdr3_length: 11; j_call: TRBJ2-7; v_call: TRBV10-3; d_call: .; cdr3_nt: TGTGCCTCATACTCGGATTACGAGCAGTACTTC; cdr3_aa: CASYSDYEQYF
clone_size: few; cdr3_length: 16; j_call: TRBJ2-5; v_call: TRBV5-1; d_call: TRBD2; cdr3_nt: TGCGCCAGCAGCTTGTCTGGACTAGCGGGAGGGGAGACCCAGTACTTC; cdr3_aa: CASSLSGLAGGETQYF
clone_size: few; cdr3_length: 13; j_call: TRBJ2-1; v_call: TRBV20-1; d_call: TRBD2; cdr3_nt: TGCAGTGCTATTCTAGCGGGGAACAATGAGCAGTTCTTC; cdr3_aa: CSAILAGNNEQFF
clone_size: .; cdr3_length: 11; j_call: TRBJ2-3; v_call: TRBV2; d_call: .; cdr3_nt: TGTGCCAGCAGTGATGGGGGGAAGCAGTATTTT; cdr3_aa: CASSDGGKQYF
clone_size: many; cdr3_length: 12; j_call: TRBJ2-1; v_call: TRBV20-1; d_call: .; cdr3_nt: TGCAGTGCTAGAGTACAGATCAATGAGCAGTTCTTC; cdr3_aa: CSARVQINEQFF
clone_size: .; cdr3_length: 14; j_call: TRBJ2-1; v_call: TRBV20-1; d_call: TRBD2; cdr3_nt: TGCTGTGCTAGTCACGGGGGGGGTTACAATGAGCAGTTCTTC; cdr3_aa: CCASHGGGYNEQFF
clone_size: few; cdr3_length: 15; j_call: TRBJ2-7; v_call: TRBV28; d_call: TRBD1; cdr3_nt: TGTGCCAGCAGCCGCCTGGACAGGGTAGCCTACGAGCAGTACTTC; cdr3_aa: CASSRLDRVAYEQYF
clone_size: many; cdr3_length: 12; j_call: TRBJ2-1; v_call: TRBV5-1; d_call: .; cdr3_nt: TGCGCCAGCAGCTTGGAAGCTAGCGAGCAGTTCTTC; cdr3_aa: CASSLEASEQFF
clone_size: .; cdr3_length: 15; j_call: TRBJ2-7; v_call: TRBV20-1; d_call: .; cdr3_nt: TGCAGTGCTAGAGACCCGGGGTGGGCGTCCTACGAGCAGTACTTC; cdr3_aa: CSARDPGWASYEQYF
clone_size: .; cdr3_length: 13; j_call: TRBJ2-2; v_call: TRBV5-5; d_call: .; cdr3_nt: TGTGCCAGCAGCTTGGTTCACACCGGGGAGCTGTTTTTT; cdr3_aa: CASSLVHTGELFF
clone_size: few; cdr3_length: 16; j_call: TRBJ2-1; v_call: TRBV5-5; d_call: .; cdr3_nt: TGTGCCAGCAGCTTGGCCGGGCAGACCCCATACAATGAGCAGTTCTTC; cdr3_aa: CASSLAGQTPYNEQFF
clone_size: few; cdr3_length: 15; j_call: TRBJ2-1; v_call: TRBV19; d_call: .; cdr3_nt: TGTGCCAGTAGTATAGGGGCAGGGGCGCGGGATGAGCAGTTCTTC; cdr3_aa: CASSIGAGARDEQFF
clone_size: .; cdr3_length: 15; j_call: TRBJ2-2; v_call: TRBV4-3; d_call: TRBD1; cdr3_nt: TGCGCCAGCAGCCCCGCCGGGACAGACACCGGGGAGCTGTTTTTT; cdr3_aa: CASSPAGTDTGELFF
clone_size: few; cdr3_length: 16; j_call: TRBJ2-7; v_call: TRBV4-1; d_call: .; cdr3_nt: TGCGCCAGCAGCCAAGGGGCTAGCGAAACCTCCTACGAGCAGTACTTC; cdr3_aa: CASSQGASETSYEQYF
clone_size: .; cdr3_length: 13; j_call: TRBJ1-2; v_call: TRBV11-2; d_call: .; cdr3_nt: TGTGCCAGCAGCAATCAGGGCTACTATGGCTACACCTTC; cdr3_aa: CASSNQGYYGYTF
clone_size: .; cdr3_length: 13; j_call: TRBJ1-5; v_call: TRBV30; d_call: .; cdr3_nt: TGTGCCTGGAGCCTGTTAGACAATCAGCACCAGCATTTT; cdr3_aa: CAWSLLDNQHQHF